This note documents a single T cell receptor (beta chain) sequence. A second about 6 to 12 cycle PCR used barcoded and J-beta primers. Via MiXCR, TCRdb re-called the 5' RACE reads, giving one row per CDR3 protein. The sample yields about a million distinct CDR3 sequences, 35% to 40% seen once. The data originate from a study of blood T cells in healthy people across ages. CDR1 is MDHEN, CDR2 SYDVKM, per germline. V lost 1 base and J lost 3; bases outside the gene matches: 8. This CDR3 region has 16 residues. Input material: blood. The chain couples TRBV28 to TRBJ1-1; TRBD1 matches 7 bases. The clonotype was recovered from a young man in good health. CDR3 amino acids: CASSLSLAGGDTEAFF. DNA of the CDR3: TGTGCCAGCAGTTTATCCTTGGCAGGGGGTGACACTGAAGCTTTCTTT. The whole variable domain, remainder taken from reference TRBV28 and TRBJ1-1, is DVKVTQSSRYLVKRTGEKVFLECVQDMDHENMFWYRQDPGLGLRLIYFSYDVKMKEKGDIPEGYSVSREKKERFSLILESASTNQTSMYLCASSLSLAGGDTEAFFGQGTRLTVV.